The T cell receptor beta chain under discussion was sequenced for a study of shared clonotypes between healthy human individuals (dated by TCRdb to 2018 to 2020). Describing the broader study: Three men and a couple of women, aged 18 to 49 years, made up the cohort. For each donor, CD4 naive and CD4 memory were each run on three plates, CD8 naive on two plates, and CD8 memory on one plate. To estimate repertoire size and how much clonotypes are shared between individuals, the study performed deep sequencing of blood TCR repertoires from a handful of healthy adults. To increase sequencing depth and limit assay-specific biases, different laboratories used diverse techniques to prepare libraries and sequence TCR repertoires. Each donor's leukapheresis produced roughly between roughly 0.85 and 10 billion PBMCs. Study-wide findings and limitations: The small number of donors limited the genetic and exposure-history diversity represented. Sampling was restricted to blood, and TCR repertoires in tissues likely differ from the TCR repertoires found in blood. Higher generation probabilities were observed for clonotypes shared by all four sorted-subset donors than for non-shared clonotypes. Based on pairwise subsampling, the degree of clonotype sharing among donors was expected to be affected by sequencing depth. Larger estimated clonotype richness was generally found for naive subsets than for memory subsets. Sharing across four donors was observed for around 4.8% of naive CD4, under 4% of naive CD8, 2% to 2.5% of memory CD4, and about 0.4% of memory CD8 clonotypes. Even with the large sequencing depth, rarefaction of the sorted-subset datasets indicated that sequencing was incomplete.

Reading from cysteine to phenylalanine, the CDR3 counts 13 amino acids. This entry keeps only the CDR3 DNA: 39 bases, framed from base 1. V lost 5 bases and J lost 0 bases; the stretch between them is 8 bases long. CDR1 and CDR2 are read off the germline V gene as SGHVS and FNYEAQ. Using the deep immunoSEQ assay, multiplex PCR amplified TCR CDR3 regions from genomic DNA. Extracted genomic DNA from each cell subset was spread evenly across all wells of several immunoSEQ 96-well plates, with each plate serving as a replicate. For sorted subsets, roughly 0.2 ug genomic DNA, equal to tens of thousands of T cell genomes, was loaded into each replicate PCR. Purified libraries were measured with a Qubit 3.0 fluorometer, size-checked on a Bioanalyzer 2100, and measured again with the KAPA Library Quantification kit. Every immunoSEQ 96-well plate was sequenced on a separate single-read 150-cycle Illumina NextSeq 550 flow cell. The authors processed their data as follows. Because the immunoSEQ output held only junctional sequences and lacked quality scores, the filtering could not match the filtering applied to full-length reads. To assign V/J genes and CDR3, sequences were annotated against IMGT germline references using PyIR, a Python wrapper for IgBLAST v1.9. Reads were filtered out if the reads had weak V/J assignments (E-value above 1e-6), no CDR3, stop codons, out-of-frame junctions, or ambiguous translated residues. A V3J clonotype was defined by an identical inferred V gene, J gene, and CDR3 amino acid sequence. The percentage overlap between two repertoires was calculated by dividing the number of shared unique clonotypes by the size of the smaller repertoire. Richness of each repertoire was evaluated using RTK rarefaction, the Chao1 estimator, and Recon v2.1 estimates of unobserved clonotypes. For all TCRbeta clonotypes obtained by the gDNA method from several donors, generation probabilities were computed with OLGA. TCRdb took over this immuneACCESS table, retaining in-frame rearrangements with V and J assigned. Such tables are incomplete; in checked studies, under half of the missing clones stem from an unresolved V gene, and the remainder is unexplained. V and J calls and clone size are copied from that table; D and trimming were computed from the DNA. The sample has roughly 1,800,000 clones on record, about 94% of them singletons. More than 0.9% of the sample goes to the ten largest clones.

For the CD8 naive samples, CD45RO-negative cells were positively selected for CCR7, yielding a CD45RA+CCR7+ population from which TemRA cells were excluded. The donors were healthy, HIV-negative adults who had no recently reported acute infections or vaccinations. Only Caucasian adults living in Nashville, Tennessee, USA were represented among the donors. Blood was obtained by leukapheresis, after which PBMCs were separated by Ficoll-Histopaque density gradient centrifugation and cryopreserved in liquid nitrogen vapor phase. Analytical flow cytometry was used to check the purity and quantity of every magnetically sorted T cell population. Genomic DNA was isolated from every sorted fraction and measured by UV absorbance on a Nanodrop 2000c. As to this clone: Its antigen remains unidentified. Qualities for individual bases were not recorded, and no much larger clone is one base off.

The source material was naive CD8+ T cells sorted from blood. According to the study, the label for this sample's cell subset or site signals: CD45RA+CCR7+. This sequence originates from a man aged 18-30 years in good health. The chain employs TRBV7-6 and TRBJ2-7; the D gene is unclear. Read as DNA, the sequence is TGTGCCAGCAGCCCGAGCGTCTCCTACGAGCAGTACTTC. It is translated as CASSPSVSYEQYF.